This is a list of T cell receptor beta chains from one sample in a study of cytomegalovirus exposure and HLA in healthy donors. Assay: immunoSEQ multiplex PCR; the TCRdb copy retains only in-frame clones and omits some. The sample has 150,000 or so clones, over 75% seen once; the top ten hold 5.7%. The sample comprised PBMCs. These receptors all stem from a man under 40 in good health and CMV-seropositive. Both conserved end residues are trimmed from each CDR3. The order of the fields is J gene, V gene, clone size, CDR3 length, CDR3 protein. Expanded clones get a size class; other rows say once, few or many, or leave the size out.

j_gene: TRBJ1-2; v_gene: TRBV4-1; abundance: NA; len: 10; CDR3aa: ASSQEFGTGT
j_gene: TRBJ2-2; v_gene: TRBV6-5; abundance: NA; len: 12; CDR3aa: ASKVAGETGELF
j_gene: TRBJ1-1; v_gene: TRBV21-1; abundance: NA; len: 19; CDR3aa: ASSKEGTLNDSRDTDTEAF
j_gene: TRBJ1-1; v_gene: TRBV6-5; abundance: NA; len: 13; CDR3aa: ASSYSFTGNTEAF
j_gene: TRBJ2-5; v_gene: TRBV14; abundance: NA; len: 14; CDR3aa: ASSQEAVGDQETQY
j_gene: TRBJ2-1; v_gene: TRBV27; abundance: NA; len: 13; CDR3aa: ASSGTGTGINEQF
j_gene: TRBJ1-5; v_gene: TRBV18; abundance: NA; len: 12; CDR3aa: ASSPSGGTEPQH
j_gene: TRBJ1-5; v_gene: TRBV6-1; abundance: NA; len: 12; CDR3aa: ASSPEHSNQPQH
j_gene: TRBJ2-1; v_gene: TRBV4-1; abundance: NA; len: 12; CDR3aa: ASSHRTGLDEQF
j_gene: TRBJ1-1; v_gene: TRBV7-9; abundance: NA; len: 12; CDR3aa: ASSSSGINTEAF
j_gene: TRBJ1-1; v_gene: TRBV5-1; abundance: NA; len: 12; CDR3aa: ASSFTGTNTEAF
j_gene: TRBJ1-2; v_gene: TRBV2; abundance: NA; len: 11; CDR3aa: ASSEDRARSYT
j_gene: TRBJ2-5; v_gene: TRBV14; abundance: NA; len: 14; CDR3aa: ASSRGAGTTRFAQY
j_gene: TRBJ2-3; v_gene: TRBV6-4; abundance: NA; len: 12; CDR3aa: ASSDGARADTQY
j_gene: TRBJ2-7; v_gene: TRBV5-5; abundance: NA; len: 14; CDR3aa: ASSLAWEGTLRGQY
j_gene: TRBJ1-4; v_gene: TRBV2; abundance: NA; len: 11; CDR3aa: ASQIRVGGKLF
j_gene: TRBJ1-4; v_gene: TRBV15; abundance: NA; len: 15; CDR3aa: ATSRDGYGQGGEKLF
j_gene: TRBJ2-5; v_gene: TRBV11-1; abundance: few; len: 13; CDR3aa: ASSFGTKKGETQY
j_gene: TRBJ1-2; v_gene: TRBV19; abundance: NA; len: 13; CDR3aa: ASSIGAQLSYGYT
j_gene: TRBJ2-7; v_gene: TRBV11-1; abundance: NA; len: 12; CDR3aa: ASSRKWGDYEQY
j_gene: TRBJ1-6; v_gene: TRBV28; abundance: once; len: 12; CDR3aa: ASKEDRTNSPLH
j_gene: TRBJ1-4; v_gene: TRBV2; abundance: NA; len: 13; CDR3aa: ASSLQGSTNEKLF
j_gene: TRBJ2-7; v_gene: TRBV5-1; abundance: NA; len: 13; CDR3aa: ASSVRGGASYEQY
j_gene: NA; v_gene: TRBV5-1; abundance: NA; len: 12; CDR3aa: ASSLSGQGHEQY
j_gene: TRBJ2-7; v_gene: TRBV6-6; abundance: NA; len: 11; CDR3aa: ASSYDTGDEQY
j_gene: TRBJ2-2; v_gene: TRBV6-1; abundance: few; len: 11; CDR3aa: ASNTEESGELF
j_gene: TRBJ1-4; v_gene: TRBV28; abundance: NA; len: 12; CDR3aa: ATLGTGGDEKLF
j_gene: TRBJ1-6; v_gene: TRBV4-1; abundance: NA; len: 14; CDR3aa: ASSQDLTGRHSPLH
j_gene: TRBJ2-1; v_gene: TRBV6-6; abundance: few; len: 12; CDR3aa: ASSYGTGDNEQF
j_gene: TRBJ2-5; v_gene: TRBV5-1; abundance: NA; len: 11; CDR3aa: ASTEQGLGEQY
j_gene: TRBJ2-2; v_gene: TRBV11-2; abundance: NA; len: 11; CDR3aa: ASSLQSSGELF
j_gene: TRBJ2-7; v_gene: TRBV30; abundance: NA; len: 10; CDR3aa: AWSGQGYEQY
j_gene: TRBJ2-7; v_gene: TRBV5-1; abundance: NA; len: 12; CDR3aa: ASSPTTGGGEQY
j_gene: TRBJ1-5; v_gene: TRBV30; abundance: NA; len: 16; CDR3aa: AWSADRDALLGNQPQH
j_gene: TRBJ1-5; v_gene: TRBV4-2; abundance: NA; len: 12; CDR3aa: ASSQGSGDQPQH
j_gene: TRBJ1-5; v_gene: TRBV28; abundance: NA; len: 14; CDR3aa: ASSLPNRGRGQPQH
j_gene: TRBJ2-5; v_gene: TRBV4-1; abundance: NA; len: 15; CDR3aa: ASSQDAPGTTLGTQY
j_gene: TRBJ1-1; v_gene: TRBV6-5; abundance: NA; len: 11; CDR3aa: ASRARGNTEAF
j_gene: TRBJ1-2; v_gene: TRBV5-6; abundance: NA; len: 13; CDR3aa: ASSLVAGGWYGYT
j_gene: TRBJ1-1; v_gene: TRBV6-5; abundance: NA; len: 13; CDR3aa: ASSYWIDRGTEAF
j_gene: TRBJ2-5; v_gene: TRBV2; abundance: few; len: 9; CDR3aa: ASRSATGLY
j_gene: TRBJ1-2; v_gene: TRBV6-1; abundance: few; len: 13; CDR3aa: ASSLVGWREQGYT
j_gene: NA; v_gene: TRBV10-1; abundance: NA; len: 12; CDR3aa: ASSEGTGVREQY
j_gene: TRBJ2-1; v_gene: TRBV7-8; abundance: NA; len: 13; CDR3aa: ASSLRWDNYNEQF
j_gene: TRBJ1-5; v_gene: TRBV6-6; abundance: NA; len: 11; CDR3aa: ASSYEVNQPQH
j_gene: TRBJ2-3; v_gene: TRBV9; abundance: NA; len: 13; CDR3aa: ASSIQAGGTDTQY
j_gene: TRBJ1-3; v_gene: TRBV5-1; abundance: NA; len: 12; CDR3aa: ASSLTGSGNTIY
j_gene: TRBJ2-1; v_gene: TRBV29-1; abundance: once; len: 13; CDR3aa: SVNSLAGGYNEQF
j_gene: TRBJ2-7; v_gene: TRBV6-6; abundance: NA; len: 12; CDR3aa: ASSYSTGGYEQY
j_gene: TRBJ2-5; v_gene: TRBV5-1; abundance: NA; len: 13; CDR3aa: ASSGGTSGGETQY
j_gene: TRBJ1-2; v_gene: TRBV6-4; abundance: few; len: 15; CDR3aa: ASSDSGTVEAIYGYT